The source of this T cell receptor (beta chain) is a study of blood T cell repertoires in COVID-19. The overall study: Sample material is recorded as cDNA or gDNA derived from T cells, B-cell-depleted T cells, or PBMCs.

Germline V lookup: CDR1 SGHTA, CDR2 FQGNSA. The CDR3 extends over 15 amino acids. The germline V and J ends were trimmed by 2 bases and 5 bases, with 16 bases remaining between them. Authors' processing steps: Researchers report that nucleated cell counts were estimated from reference gene primer amplification. The repertoire was sequenced with immunoSEQ multiplex PCR; TCRdb's copy has only in-frame clones and lacks some. V, J and clone size were drawn from that table, and D and trimming were deduced from the DNA. The table shows 250,000 to 300,000 clones, with 90% occurring only once. The chain uses TRBV7-2 and TRBJ2-7; TRBD2 might be the D (5 bases). This receptor was identified in a woman aged 55-70 years with COVID-19, enrolled during active disease. The sequenced sample consisted of peripheral blood. In DNA, the CDR3 is TGTGCCAGCAGCTTAAGAGGGTCCTCGCTAAACGAGCAGTACTTC. Translating it yields CASSLRGSSLNEQYF. The full variable domain, rest sourced from reference TRBV7-2 and TRBJ2-7, is GAGVSQSPSNKVTEKGKDVELRCDPISGHTALYWYRQSLGQGLEFLIYFQGNSAPDKSGLPSDRFSAERTGGSVSTLTIQRTQQEDSAVYLCASSLRGSSLNEQYFGPGTRLTVT.